This is a list of T cell receptor beta chains from one sample in a study of identical twins. TCRdb re-analysed the 5' RACE reads in MiXCR, keeping a single row per CDR3 protein. The sample includes about 520,000 distinct CDR3 sequences, less than 25% of them seen just once. These data are also associated with another study on T cells expressing NK-cell markers.

What was sequenced was CD4+ T cells sorted from blood. The receptor set was obtained from a young woman in good health. Both conserved end residues are part of each CDR3. A D gene is named only where the DNA matches it firmly. Some rows have no size entry. The others give once, few or many, or a class for an expanded clone.

NA TRBJ2-7 NA TRBV6-5 CASSYEPRLYEQYF TGTGCCAGCAGTTACGAGCCCCGACTCTACGAGCAGTACTTC
TRBD2 TRBJ2-7 NA TRBV10-2 CASRASGSTYEQYF TGCGCCAGCCGGGCTAGCGGGAGCACCTACGAGCAGTACTTC
TRBD2 TRBJ2-1 NA TRBV6-1 CASSHGRTSGTYNEQFF TGTGCCAGCTCACACGGGAGGACTAGCGGGACCTACAATGAGCAGTTCTTC
NA TRBJ2-1 few TRBV20-1 CSARVAKFNNEQFF TGCAGTGCTAGAGTCGCCAAATTCAACAATGAGCAGTTCTTC
NA TRBJ1-5 few TRBV6-5 CASSYGGGSQPQHF TGTGCCAGCAGTTACGGGGGGGGCAGTCAGCCCCAGCATTTT
TRBD2 TRBJ2-3 few TRBV5-1 CASSLASRTSGDTQYF TGCGCCAGCAGCTTGGCCTCCCGGACTAGCGGAGATACGCAGTATTTT
NA TRBJ2-3 NA TRBV20-1 CSASYYLEITDTQYF TGCAGTGCTAGCTACTACCTAGAGATCACAGATACGCAGTATTTT
TRBD2 TRBJ2-5 NA TRBV20-1 CSARDAGLAGVHQETQYF TGCAGTGCTAGAGATGCGGGACTAGCGGGGGTTCATCAAGAGACCCAGTACTTC
TRBD2 TRBJ2-7 few TRBV7-6 CASSLRQAGGTEQYF TGTGCCAGCAGCTTGAGACAGGCGGGGGGAACCGAGCAGTACTTC
NA TRBJ1-6 once TRBV5-1 CASSLEPLDSPLHF TGCGCCAGCAGCTTGGAGCCCCTCGACTCACCCCTCCACTTT
TRBD2 TRBJ2-5 NA TRBV3-1 CASSQDRLAGGLGETQYF TGTGCCAGCAGCCAAGATCGCCTAGCGGGAGGATTAGGAGAGACCCAGTACTTC
NA TRBJ2-3 NA TRBV7-2 CASSPTRTTDTQYF TGTGCCAGCAGCCCAACCAGAACCACAGATACGCAGTATTTT
TRBD2 TRBJ2-7 NA TRBV20-1 CSARPFGAGIDYEQYF TGCAGTGCCCGACCGTTCGGAGCGGGAATTGACTACGAGCAGTACTTC
TRBD2 TRBJ2-3 NA TRBV5-5 CASSLYGGADTQYF TGTGCCAGCAGCTTGTACGGGGGGGCGGATACGCAGTATTTT
TRBD1 TRBJ1-1 NA TRBV13 CASSLGRGRGNTEAFF TGTGCCAGCAGCTTAGGCAGGGGGCGGGGGAACACTGAAGCTTTCTTT
TRBD2 TRBJ2-4 few TRBV6-1 CAGGGGGRSTQNIQYF TGTGCCGGTGGGGGGGGAGGACGCTCAACGCAAAACATTCAGTACTTC
NA TRBJ2-3 NA TRBV11-3 CASSLGLSGDTQYF TGTGCCAGCAGCTTAGGACTAAGTGGTGATACGCAGTATTTT
NA TRBJ1-1 few TRBV29-1 CSVFTGLNTEAFF TGCAGCGTTTTCACAGGTTTGAACACTGAAGCTTTCTTT
TRBD1 TRBJ2-7 NA TRBV20-1 CSANRGLISYEQYF TGCAGTGCTAACAGGGGCCTAATATCCTACGAGCAGTACTTC
NA TRBJ1-4 few TRBV20-1 CSAARGGLSEKLFF TGCAGTGCAGCCCGGGGGGGCTTGAGTGAAAAACTGTTTTTT
NA TRBJ2-7 NA TRBV25-1 CASSVEGGVYF TGTGCCAGCAGTGTCGAAGGCGGGGTGTACTTC
NA TRBJ2-3 few TRBV20-1 CSASADRRSSGSDTQYF TGCAGTGCTAGTGCGGATCGTAGGAGCTCCGGCTCCGATACGCAGTATTTT
TRBD1 TRBJ2-3 NA TRBV20-1 CSVAQGVAADTQYF TGCAGTGTCGCACAGGGGGTTGCGGCAGATACGCAGTATTTT
TRBD1 TRBJ2-1 many TRBV29-1 CSVANRGEFF TGCAGCGTTGCAAACAGGGGGGAGTTCTTC
TRBD1 TRBJ2-1 few TRBV15 CATSRDQGADNEQFF TGTGCCACCAGCAGAGATCAGGGGGCGGACAATGAGCAGTTCTTC
NA TRBJ2-2 NA TRBV9 CASSVAPANTGELFF TGTGCCAGCAGCGTAGCTCCGGCGAACACCGGGGAGCTGTTTTTT
TRBD1 TRBJ2-6 NA TRBV5-1 CASSFWTGASSGANVLTF TGCGCCAGCAGCTTTTGGACAGGGGCGAGCTCTGGGGCCAACGTCCTGACTTTC
NA TRBJ2-5 NA TRBV5-1 CASSLDSYQETQYF TGCGCCAGCAGCTTGGACAGCTACCAAGAGACCCAGTACTTC
NA TRBJ2-5 NA TRBV7-9 CASSRLGGDQETQYF TGTGCCAGCAGCCGCTTAGGGGGTGACCAAGAGACCCAGTACTTC
NA TRBJ2-1 few TRBV15 CATSVGLGREQFF TGTGCCACCAGCGTGGGACTCGGACGGGAGCAGTTCTTC
TRBD1 TRBJ1-2 NA TRBV20-1 CSAFEQGAGYGYTF TGCAGTGCCTTCGAACAGGGGGCGGGATATGGCTACACCTTC
NA TRBJ2-1 NA TRBV7-8 CASSFGTPNNEQFF TGTGCCAGCAGCTTTGGGACTCCTAACAATGAGCAGTTCTTC
TRBD2 TRBJ2-5 few TRBV7-8 CASSLGHGRTQETQYF TGTGCCAGCAGCTTAGGCCACGGGAGGACTCAAGAGACCCAGTACTTC
NA TRBJ1-3 many TRBV6-2/TRBV6-3 CASKKDGSGNTIYF TGTGCCAGCAAAAAGGACGGCTCTGGAAACACCATATATTTT
NA TRBJ2-2 few TRBV6-2/TRBV6-3 CASSLQGELFF TGTGCCAGCAGCCTCCAAGGGGAGCTGTTTTTT
TRBD1 TRBJ2-1 few TRBV4-3 CASSPGWGQGSYNEQFF TGCGCCAGCAGTCCAGGCTGGGGACAGGGGTCCTACAATGAGCAGTTCTTC
NA TRBJ2-1 many TRBV20-1 CSARRWFNEQFF TGCAGTGCTAGGCGCTGGTTCAATGAGCAGTTCTTC
TRBD1 TRBJ1-3 NA TRBV6-1 CASSPVGGQSSGNTIYF TGTGCCAGCAGTCCCGTTGGGGGACAGAGCTCTGGAAACACCATATATTTT
NA TRBJ2-7 NA TRBV6-1 CASRKNPSYEQYF TGTGCCAGCAGGAAAAACCCCTCCTACGAGCAGTACTTC
NA TRBJ1-3 NA TRBV5-6 CASSLATYGNTIYF TGTGCCAGCAGCTTGGCCACTTATGGAAACACCATATATTTT
TRBD1 TRBJ2-1 NA TRBV20-1 CSARVGQGEQFF TGCAGTGCTAGAGTGGGACAGGGGGAGCAGTTCTTC
NA TRBJ1-6 NA TRBV4-3 CASSGYVGDNSPLHF TGCGCCAGCAGCGGCTACGTCGGGGATAATTCACCCCTCCACTTT
NA TRBJ2-5 few TRBV20-1 CSASYAGVKTQYF TGCAGTGCTAGCTACGCAGGGGTGAAGACCCAGTACTTC
NA TRBJ2-1 once TRBV4-2 CARSPGLPGLSYNEQFF TGTGCCAGGAGCCCCGGACTCCCGGGTTTATCCTACAATGAGCAGTTCTTC
NA TRBJ1-5 few TRBV6-1 CASSDYVNQPQHF TGTGCCAGCAGTGACTACGTCAATCAGCCCCAGCATTTT
TRBD1 TRBJ1-2 NA TRBV5-1 CASSFSTGVAGYTF TGCGCCAGCAGCTTTTCGACAGGGGTGGCTGGCTACACCTTC
NA TRBJ1-1 NA TRBV6-1 CASKLTWQPTRLNTEAFF TGTGCCAGCAAGCTAACGTGGCAGCCCACACGATTGAACACTGAAGCTTTCTTT
NA TRBJ2-7 NA TRBV4-3 CASSFGDLTYEQYF TGCGCCAGCAGCTTCGGGGACTTAACCTACGAGCAGTACTTC
NA TRBJ1-5 few TRBV2 CASSGDGGRHNQPQHF TGTGCCAGCAGTGGGGATGGGGGCCGACATAATCAGCCCCAGCATTTT
NA TRBJ2-7 few TRBV7-2 CASSLGLPPYEQYF TGTGCCAGCAGCTTAGGGCTACCGCCCTACGAGCAGTACTTC
TRBD1 TRBJ1-2 NA TRBV20-1 CSALDRESGGYTF TGCAGTGCTTTGGACAGGGAGTCGGGAGGCTACACCTTC
NA TRBJ1-1 many TRBV6-5 CASSYSGLGGASATEAFF TGTGCCAGCAGTTACTCGGGTCTTGGGGGCGCGAGCGCCACTGAAGCTTTCTTT
NA TRBJ2-2 few TRBV4-2 CASSQDAATVGTGELFF TGTGCCAGCAGCCAAGACGCCGCGACAGTGGGGACCGGGGAGCTGTTTTTT
TRBD2 TRBJ2-3 many TRBV5-1 CASSLYVAGGSTDTQYF TGCGCCAGCAGCCTGTACGTGGCGGGAGGATCCACAGATACGCAGTATTTT
TRBD2 TRBJ2-1 few TRBV4-2 CASSQLAGLQWSYNEQFF TGTGCCAGCAGCCAACTAGCGGGACTCCAATGGTCCTACAATGAGCAGTTCTTC
NA TRBJ2-1 NA TRBV12-5 CASGPHDEQFF TGTGCTAGTGGCCCCCACGATGAGCAGTTCTTC
NA TRBJ2-3 few TRBV6-1 CASSTRGAFTDTQYF TGTGCCAGCAGTACCCGGGGGGCCTTCACAGATACGCAGTATTTT